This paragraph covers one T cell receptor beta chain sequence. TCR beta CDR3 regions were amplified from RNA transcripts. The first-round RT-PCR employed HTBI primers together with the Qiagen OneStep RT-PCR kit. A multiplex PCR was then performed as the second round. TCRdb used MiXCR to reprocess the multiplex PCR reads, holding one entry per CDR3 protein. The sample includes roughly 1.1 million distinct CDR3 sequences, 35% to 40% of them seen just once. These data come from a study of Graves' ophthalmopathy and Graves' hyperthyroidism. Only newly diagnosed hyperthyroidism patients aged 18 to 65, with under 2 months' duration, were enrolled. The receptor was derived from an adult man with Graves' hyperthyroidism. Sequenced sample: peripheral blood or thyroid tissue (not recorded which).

The CDR3 DNA sequence: TGCAGTGCAATGGGACAGGGGTTACACGAGCAGTACTTC. Residues: CSAMGQGLHEQYF. The rearrangement joins TRBV20-1 to TRBJ2-7; 10 positions agree with TRBD1. Germline CDR1 DFQATT, CDR2 SNEGSKA (reference sequence). The V and J ends lost 6 bases and 5 bases, in that order; junction bases with no gene match: 7. CDR3 length: 13 residues.